These T cell receptor beta chains were read from a single sample in a study of shared clonotypes between healthy human individuals. Here immunoSEQ multiplex PCR was the method, and the copy in TCRdb shows in-frame clones only, minus some. The repertoire holds hundreds of thousands of clones, with around 92% as singletons. Sequencing was carried out using naive CD8+ T cells sorted from blood. The receptor source for this set is a young man in good health. Each CDR3 is given with its conserved first and last residue. The order of the fields is D gene, J gene, clone size, V gene, CDR3 protein, CDR3 DNA. D genes are given only for firm matches. The size of a clone is reported for some rows only, either as once, few or many, or as a class for expanded clones.

-,TRBJ2-1,-,TRBV27,CASSKRSSYNEQFF,TGTGCCAGCAGTAAGCGAAGCTCCTACAATGAGCAGTTCTTC
TRBD2,TRBJ2-1,-,TRBV27,CASKILAGLAGVDEQFF,TGTGCCAGCAAAATCCTTGCGGGACTAGCGGGAGTCGATGAGCAGTTCTTC
TRBD2,TRBJ2-1,-,TRBV6-4,CASKEEHSGNAYNEQFF,TGTGCCAGCAAGGAGGAACACAGCGGGAACGCCTACAATGAGCAGTTCTTC
TRBD1,TRBJ1-1,-,TRBV6-5,CASSSTGGFTEAFF,TGTGCCAGCAGTTCGACAGGGGGCTTCACTGAAGCTTTCTTT
-,TRBJ1-4,-,TRBV7-9,CASSSYPRGEDEKLFF,TGTGCCAGCAGCTCTTACCCCCGGGGGGAGGATGAAAAACTGTTTTTT
-,TRBJ2-7,-,TRBV29-1,CSVGGTYEQYF,TGCAGCGTGGGGGGTACCTACGAGCAGTACTTC
-,TRBJ2-1,few,TRBV6-5,CASSSSTPEQFF,TGTGCCAGCAGTTCATCAACTCCTGAGCAGTTCTTC
-,TRBJ2-7,once,TRBV2,CASSEAFGEQYF,TGTGCCAGCAGTGAAGCCTTTGGCGAGCAGTACTTC
-,TRBJ2-3,many,TRBV6-4,CASSDSAGSTDTQYF,TGTGCCAGCAGTGACTCCGCGGGAAGCACAGATACGCAGTATTTT
TRBD2,TRBJ2-7,-,TRBV6-5,CATLGTSGSSYEQYF,TGTGCCACCTTGGGGACTAGCGGGAGTTCCTACGAGCAGTACTTC
-,TRBJ2-1,-,TRBV7-9,CASSLRTVEQFF,TGTGCCAGCAGCCTAAGGACAGTTGAGCAGTTCTTC
TRBD2,TRBJ2-7,-,TRBV4-1,CASSPYATSESYEQYF,TGCGCCAGCAGCCCCTATGCGACTAGCGAGAGCTACGAGCAGTACTTC